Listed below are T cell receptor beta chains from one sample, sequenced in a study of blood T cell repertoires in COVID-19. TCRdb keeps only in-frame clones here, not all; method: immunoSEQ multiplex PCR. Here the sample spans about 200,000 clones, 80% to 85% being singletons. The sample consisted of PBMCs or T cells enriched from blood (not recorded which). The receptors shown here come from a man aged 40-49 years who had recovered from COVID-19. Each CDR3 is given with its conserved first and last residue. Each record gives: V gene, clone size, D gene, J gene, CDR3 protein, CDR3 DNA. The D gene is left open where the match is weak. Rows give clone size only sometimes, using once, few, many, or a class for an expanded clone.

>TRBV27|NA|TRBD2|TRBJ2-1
CASSWGTSGNNEQFF
TGTGCCAGCAGCTGGGGGACTAGCGGGAACAATGAGCAGTTCTTC
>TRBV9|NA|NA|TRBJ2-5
CASTPGGRLQETQYF
TGTGCCAGCACCCCGGGGGGCCGCTTACAAGAGACCCAGTACTTC
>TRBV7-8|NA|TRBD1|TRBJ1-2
CASSPTGGQGDYGYTF
TGTGCCAGCAGCCCTACGGGGGGACAGGGAGACTATGGCTACACCTTC
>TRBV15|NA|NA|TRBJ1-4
CATSRGHKTTNEKLFF
TGTGCCACCAGCCGGGGACACAAAACAACTAATGAAAAACTGTTTTTT
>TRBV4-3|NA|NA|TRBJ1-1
CASSQQGMNTEAFF
TGCGCCAGCAGCCAGCAGGGGATGAACACTGAAGCTTTCTTT
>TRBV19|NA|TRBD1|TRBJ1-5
CASMRQGNSNQPQHF
TGTGCCAGTATGCGACAGGGGAATAGCAATCAGCCCCAGCATTTT
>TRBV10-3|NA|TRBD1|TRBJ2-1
CATWGQGGGNEQFF
TGTGCCACCTGGGGACAGGGGGGAGGGAATGAGCAGTTCTTC
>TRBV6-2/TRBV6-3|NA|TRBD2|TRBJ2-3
CASSLPTERGGPDTQYF
TGTGCCAGCAGTCTCCCCACGGAACGGGGGGGCCCAGATACGCAGTATTTT
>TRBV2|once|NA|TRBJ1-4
CASRPGSGGFGEKLFF
TGTGCCAGCAGACCAGGATCCGGCGGGTTTGGTGAAAAACTGTTTTTT
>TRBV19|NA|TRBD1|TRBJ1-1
CASSTKGQYEAFF
TGTGCCAGTAGTACGAAGGGACAGTATGAAGCTTTCTTT
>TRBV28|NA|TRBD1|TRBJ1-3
CASSFQRTGKGNTIYF
TGTGCCAGCAGTTTTCAAAGGACAGGCAAAGGAAACACCATATATTTT
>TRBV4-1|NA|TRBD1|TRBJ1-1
CASSQDIQGAFNTEAFF
TGCGCCAGCAGCCAAGATATCCAGGGGGCATTCAACACTGAAGCTTTCTTT
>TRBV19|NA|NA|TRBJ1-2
CASSQKNYGYTF
TGTGCCAGCTCACAGAAGAACTATGGCTACACCTTC
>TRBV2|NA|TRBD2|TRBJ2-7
CASGGERLTSYEQYF
TGTGCCAGCGGGGGGGAGCGACTTACCTCCTACGAGCAGTACTTC
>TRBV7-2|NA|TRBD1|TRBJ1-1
CASSLAPSGQGLWTEAFF
TGTGCCAGCAGCTTAGCGCCGTCGGGACAGGGCCTATGGACTGAAGCTTTCTTT
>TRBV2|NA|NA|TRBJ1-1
CASIMTTMNTEAFF
TGTGCCAGCATTATGACGACTATGAACACTGAAGCTTTCTTT
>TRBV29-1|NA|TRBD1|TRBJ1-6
CSVRDRGNNSPLHF
TGCAGCGTCCGGGACAGGGGTAATAATTCACCCCTCCACTTT
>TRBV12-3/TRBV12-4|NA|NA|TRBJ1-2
CASSLGSEYGYTF
TGTGCCAGCAGTTTGGGGAGCGAATATGGCTACACCTTC
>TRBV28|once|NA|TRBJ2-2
CASSFSGLSNTGELFF
TGTGCCAGCAGTTTCTCGGGACTTTCGAACACCGGGGAGCTGTTTTTT
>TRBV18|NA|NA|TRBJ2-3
CASSDRDGTDTQYF
TGTGCCAGCTCAGACAGAGACGGGACAGATACGCAGTATTTT
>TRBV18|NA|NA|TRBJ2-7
CASSLSTYEQYF
TGTGCCAGCTCCCTATCTACCTACGAGCAGTACTTC
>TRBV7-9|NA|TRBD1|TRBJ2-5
CASSLALDRGTETQYF
TGTGCCAGCAGCTTAGCGCTGGACAGGGGTACGGAGACCCAGTACTTC
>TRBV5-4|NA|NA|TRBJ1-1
CASSPFGRGLDDTEAFF
TGTGCCAGCAGCCCGTTTGGGAGGGGGTTAGACGACACTGAAGCTTTCTTT
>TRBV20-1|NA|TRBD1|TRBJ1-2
CSASRQGGGYTF
TGCAGTGCTAGTCGACAGGGTGGGGGCTACACCTTC
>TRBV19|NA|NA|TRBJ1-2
CASSPGTSGYGYTF
TGTGCCAGTAGTCCCGGGACATCAGGCTATGGCTACACCTTC
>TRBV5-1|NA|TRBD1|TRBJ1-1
CASSLDGRQGDLEAFF
TGCGCCAGCAGCTTGGACGGTCGGCAGGGGGACCTCGAAGCTTTCTTT
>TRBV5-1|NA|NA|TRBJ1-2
CASSVTEIYGYTF
TGCGCCAGCAGCGTCACAGAAATCTATGGCTACACCTTC
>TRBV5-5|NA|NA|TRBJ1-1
CASSQLTGPNTEAFF
TGTGCCAGCAGCCAATTGACAGGTCCGAACACTGAAGCTTTCTTT
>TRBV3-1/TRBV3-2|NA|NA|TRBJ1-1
CASSQDRTAEAFF
TGTGCCAGCAGCCAAGATCGCACAGCTGAAGCTTTCTTT
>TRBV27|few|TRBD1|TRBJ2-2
CASSPWTGRGTGELFF
TGTGCCAGCAGTCCCTGGACAGGCCGCGGCACCGGGGAGCTGTTTTTT
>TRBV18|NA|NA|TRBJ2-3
CASTLNRVGGDTQYF
TGTGCCAGCACCCTGAATAGGGTCGGCGGGGATACGCAGTATTTT
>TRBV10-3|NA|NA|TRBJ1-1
CAISGDLRENTEAFF
TGTGCCATCAGTGGTGATCTGAGGGAGAACACTGAAGCTTTCTTT
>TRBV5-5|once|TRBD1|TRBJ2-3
CASSLVGGRGTDTQYF
TGTGCCAGCAGCTTGGTAGGGGGCAGAGGCACAGATACGCAGTATTTT
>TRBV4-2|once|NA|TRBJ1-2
CASSQEQGYYGYTF
TGTGCCAGCAGCCAGGAACAGGGTTACTATGGCTACACCTTC
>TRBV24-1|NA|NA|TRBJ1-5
CATSDGGSHQPQHF
TGTGCCACCAGTGACGGCGGCAGTCATCAGCCCCAGCATTTT
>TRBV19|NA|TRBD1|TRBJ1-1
CASSYRTGGGGRNTEAFF
TGTGCCAGTAGTTACCGGACAGGGGGCGGCGGTCGGAACACTGAAGCTTTCTTT
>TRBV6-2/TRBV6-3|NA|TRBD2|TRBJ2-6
CASSYSTSGGGANVLTF
TGTGCCAGCAGTTACTCGACTAGCGGGGGTGGGGCCAACGTCCTGACTTTC
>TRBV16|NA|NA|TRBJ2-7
CASSQSSDTPYEQYF
TGTGCCAGCAGCCAATCGTCCGACACCCCCTACGAGCAGTACTTC
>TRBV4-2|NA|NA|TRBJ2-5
CASSPTAGQQETQYF
TGTGCCAGCAGCCCCACCGCGGGACAGCAAGAGACCCAGTACTTC
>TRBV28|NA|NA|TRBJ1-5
CASSLVGQPQHF
TGTGCCAGCAGCCTAGTGGGTCAGCCCCAGCATTTT
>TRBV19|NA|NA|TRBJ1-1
CASNPDLRAEAFF
TGTGCCAGTAACCCTGACCTACGGGCTGAAGCTTTCTTT
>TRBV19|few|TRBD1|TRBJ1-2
CASTGTGKILMRYTF
TGTGCCTCAACGGGGACAGGGAAAATATTAATGCGCTACACCTTC
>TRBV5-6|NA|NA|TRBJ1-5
CASSLGSGNQPQHF
TGTGCCAGCAGCTTGGGGTCGGGGAATCAGCCCCAGCATTTT
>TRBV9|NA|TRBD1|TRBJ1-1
CASSGRDSRTEAFF
TGTGCCAGCAGCGGGCGGGACAGCCGGACTGAAGCTTTCTTT
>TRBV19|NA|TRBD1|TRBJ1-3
CASSIRGQGLSAGNTIYF
TGTGCCAGTAGTATACGGGGACAGGGGCTCTCGGCTGGAAACACCATATATTTT
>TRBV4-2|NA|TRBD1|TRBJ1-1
CASSQDDRTGFPEAFF
TGTGCCAGCAGCCAAGACGACCGGACAGGGTTCCCAGAAGCTTTCTTT
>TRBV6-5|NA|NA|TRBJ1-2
CASSPTGGPIYGYTF
TGTGCCAGCAGTCCGACGGGGGGACCCATCTATGGCTACACCTTC
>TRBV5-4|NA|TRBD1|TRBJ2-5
CASTPGQSQETQYF
TGTGCCAGCACCCCGGGACAGTCCCAAGAGACCCAGTACTTC
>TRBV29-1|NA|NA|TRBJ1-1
CSASNTEAFF
TGCAGCGCCTCGAACACTGAAGCTTTCTTT
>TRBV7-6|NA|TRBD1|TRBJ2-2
CASSTGTEKTGELFF
TGTGCCAGCAGCACCGGGACAGAAAAAACCGGGGAGCTGTTTTTT
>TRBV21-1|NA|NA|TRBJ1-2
CASRAGSGYTF
TGTGCCAGCAGGGCAGGGTCTGGCTACACCTTC
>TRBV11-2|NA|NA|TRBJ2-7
CASSRTSDEQYF
TGTGCCAGCAGCCGGACATCCGACGAGCAGTACTTC
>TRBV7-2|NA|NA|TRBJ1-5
CASSLMDRQPQHF
TGTGCCAGCAGCTTAATGGACAGACAGCCCCAGCATTTT
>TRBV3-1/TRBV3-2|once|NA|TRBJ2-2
CASSLLTGELFF
TGTGCCAGCAGTCTCTTAACCGGGGAGCTGTTTTTT
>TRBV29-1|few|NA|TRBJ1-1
CSAWEGDTEAFF
TGCAGCGCCTGGGAAGGGGACACTGAAGCTTTCTTT
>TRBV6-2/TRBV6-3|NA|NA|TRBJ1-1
CASSYGRIFGTEAFF
TGTGCCAGCAGTTATGGTAGAATTTTTGGCACTGAAGCTTTCTTT
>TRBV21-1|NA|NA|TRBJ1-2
CASTVAPVGGSSYGYTF
TGTGCCAGCACCGTAGCTCCGGTAGGGGGAAGTAGCTATGGCTACACCTTC
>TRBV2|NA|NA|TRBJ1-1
CASSVFLGDTEAFF
TGTGCCAGCAGTGTTTTCCTGGGAGACACTGAAGCTTTCTTT
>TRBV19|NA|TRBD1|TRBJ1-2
CASSLRDRGYGYTF
TGTGCCAGTAGTCTCCGGGACAGGGGCTATGGCTACACCTTC
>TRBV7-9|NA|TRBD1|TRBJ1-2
CASSSRTGGSYGYTF
TGTGCCAGCAGCTCACGGACAGGGGGCTCCTATGGCTACACCTTC